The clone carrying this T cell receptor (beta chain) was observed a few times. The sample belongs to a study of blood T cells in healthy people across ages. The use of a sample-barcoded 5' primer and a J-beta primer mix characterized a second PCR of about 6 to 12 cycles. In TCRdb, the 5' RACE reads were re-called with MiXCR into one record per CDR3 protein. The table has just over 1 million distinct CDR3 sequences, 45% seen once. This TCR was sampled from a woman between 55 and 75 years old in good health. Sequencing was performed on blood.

CDR3 nucleotide sequence: TGTGCCAGCAAGTGGGAAAATAGCAATCAGCCCCAGCATTTT. Protein: CASKWENSNQPQHF. The genes are TRBV2 and TRBJ1-5; D remains ambiguous. This CDR3 is 14 amino acids long. Trimming pared 7 bases from V and 0 bases from J, leaving 10 bases between. Germline-derived CDR1 and CDR2 are SNHLY and FYNNEI. The full variable domain, rest sourced from reference TRBV2 and TRBJ1-5, is EPEVTQTPSHQVTQMGQEVILRCVPISNHLYFYWYRQILGQKVEFLVSFYNNEISEKSEIFDDQFSVERPDGSNFTLKIRSTKLEDSAMYFCASKWENSNQPQHFGDGTRLSIL.